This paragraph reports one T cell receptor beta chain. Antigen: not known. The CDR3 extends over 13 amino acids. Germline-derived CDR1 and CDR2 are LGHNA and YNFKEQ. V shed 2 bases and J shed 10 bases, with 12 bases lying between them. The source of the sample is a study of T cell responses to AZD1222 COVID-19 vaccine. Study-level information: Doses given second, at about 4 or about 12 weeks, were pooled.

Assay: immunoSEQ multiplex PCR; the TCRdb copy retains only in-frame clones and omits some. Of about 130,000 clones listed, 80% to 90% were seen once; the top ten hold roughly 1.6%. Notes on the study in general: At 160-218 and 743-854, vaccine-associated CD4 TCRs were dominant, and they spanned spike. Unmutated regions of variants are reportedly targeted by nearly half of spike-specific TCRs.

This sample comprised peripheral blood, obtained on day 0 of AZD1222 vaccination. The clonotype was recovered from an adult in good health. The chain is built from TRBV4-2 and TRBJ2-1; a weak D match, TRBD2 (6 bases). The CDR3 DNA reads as TGTGCCAGCAGCCAACCGCCTGGGGGGGAGCAGTTCTTC. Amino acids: CASSQPPGGEQFF.